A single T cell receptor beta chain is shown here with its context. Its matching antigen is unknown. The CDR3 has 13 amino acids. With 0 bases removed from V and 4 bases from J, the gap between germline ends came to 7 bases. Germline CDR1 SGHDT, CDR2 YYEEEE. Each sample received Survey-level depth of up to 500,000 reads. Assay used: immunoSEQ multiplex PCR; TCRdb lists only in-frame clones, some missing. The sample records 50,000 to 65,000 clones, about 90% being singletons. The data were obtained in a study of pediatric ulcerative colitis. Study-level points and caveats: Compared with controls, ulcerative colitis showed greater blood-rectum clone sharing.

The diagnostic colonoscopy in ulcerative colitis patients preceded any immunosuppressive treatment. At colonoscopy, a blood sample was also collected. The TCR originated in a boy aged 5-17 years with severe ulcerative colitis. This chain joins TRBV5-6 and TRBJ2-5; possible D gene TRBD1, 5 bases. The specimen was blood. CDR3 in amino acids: CASSLDGAETQYF. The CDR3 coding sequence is TGTGCCAGCAGCTTGGATGGGGCAGAGACCCAGTACTTC.